This is a list of T cell receptor beta chains from one sample in a study of OX40 agonist ivuxolimab in advanced cancers. Profiled with immunoSEQ multiplex PCR; TCRdb holds only in-frame clones, not every one. The sample yields about 82,000 clones, 85% to 90% seen once. The source was CD4+ or CD8+ T cells sorted from blood, collected in a trial of the OX40 agonist ivuxolimab. The receptors come from an adult with an advanced solid tumor such as melanoma, head and neck, liver or kidney cancer. The conserved cysteine and the conserved F or W are not part of the CDR3 here.

V	J	CDR3
TRBV7-2	TRBJ1-2	ASSLVGQGDYGYT
TRBV30	TRBJ2-1	AWSLGQYNEQF
TRBV10-2	TRBJ1-2	ASSEGVRGYT
TRBV29-1	TRBJ2-3	SVERAGVSTDTQY
TRBV5-1	TRBJ2-5	ASSGGFTGETQY
TRBV28	TRBJ1-5	ASSITVGQPQH
TRBV9	TRBJ2-7	ASSTGSLSYEQY
TRBV7-2	TRBJ1-1	ASSSRLDLNTEAF
TRBV4-2	TRBJ1-2	ASSQDVGQGWAYGYT
TRBV4-2	TRBJ2-1	ASSQQDDSYNEQF
TRBV19	TRBJ1-5	ASSNTGDQPQH
TRBV7-2	TRBJ2-1	ASSLRYNEQF
TRBV27	TRBJ1-5	ASRLQGLDQPQH
TRBV7-2	TRBJ2-3	ASSLGLADTDTQY
TRBV7-7	TRBJ2-5	ASSQSGTGETQY
TRBV6-5	TRBJ2-3	ASSSRGGLDTQY
TRBV28	TRBJ1-1	ASSLRTYSSEAF
TRBV4-1	TRBJ2-3	ASSQDRLAGVDTQY
TRBV7-2	TRBJ2-3	ASSLVASGGGTDTQY
TRBV15	TRBJ2-1	ATSRAGSYNEQF
TRBV30	TRBJ1-5	AWSPGLLSNQPQH
TRBV9	TRBJ2-1	ASSVVLAGSEQF
TRBV5-4	TRBJ2-1	ASSLERLAGGEQF
TRBV19	TRBJ1-5	ATRKSLNQPQH
TRBV7-9	TRBJ2-2	ATHMTSTLTGELF
TRBV6-6	TRBJ1-1	ASSFRGSTEAF
TRBV19	TRBJ2-1	ASCRTGNNEQF
TRBV5-4	TRBJ1-1	ASSTGTGLRTEAF
TRBV7-3	TRBJ1-5	ASSSDRGQPQH
TRBV28	TRBJ2-1	ASILRMASSYNEQF
TRBV5-1	TRBJ2-3	ASSFTSGTDTQY
TRBV4-3	TRBJ2-2	ASSRDILNTGELF
TRBV9	TRBJ1-1	ASSSQAGGGSEAF
TRBV5-1	TRBJ1-2	ASSGQGGGYGYT
TRBV7-9	TRBJ2-1	ASSLVGEQF
TRBV28	TRBJ1-1	ASSRLMNTEAF
TRBV21-1	TRBJ2-5	ASRMTDRETQY
TRBV9	TRBJ1-3	ASSPSPTGSSGNTIY
TRBV28	TRBJ2-7	ASITGTPSSYEQY
TRBV27	TRBJ2-7	ATSSGKASYEQY
TRBV6-6	TRBJ2-1	ASIISGSRKGNEQF
TRBV7-2	TRBJ2-2	ASSRLAGGDSNTGELF
TRBV28	TRBJ1-4	ASSLGTGSFEKLF
TRBV7-9	TRBJ2-1	ASSLVSGASYNEQF
TRBV6-5	TRBJ2-7	ASNRVGSYEQY
TRBV11-2	TRBJ2-5	ASSATLGYQETQY
TRBV12-2	TRBJ2-7	ASRTSGSPSYEQY
TRBV28	TRBJ1-4	ATTGWGAIEEKLF
TRBV11-2	TRBJ1-5	ASSLSTDLGNQPQH
TRBV11-1	TRBJ1-1	ASTLNTGYVAEAF
TRBV30	TRBJ2-3	AWSDRARPSTDTQY
TRBV7-2	TRBJ1-4	ASSPGQAVNEKLF
TRBV7-2	TRBJ2-5	ASSPWTSGETQY
TRBV7-8	TRBJ1-2	ASSLTDRAVGYT
TRBV7-3	TRBJ2-2	ASSLNPAVNTGELF
TRBV28	TRBJ2-2	ASSGAGTGELF
TRBV5-6	TRBJ1-4	ASSLTRVTNEKLF
TRBV28	TRBJ2-3	ASTYSVGGLDTQY
TRBV7-3	TRBJ2-3	ASSLAPGRADTQY